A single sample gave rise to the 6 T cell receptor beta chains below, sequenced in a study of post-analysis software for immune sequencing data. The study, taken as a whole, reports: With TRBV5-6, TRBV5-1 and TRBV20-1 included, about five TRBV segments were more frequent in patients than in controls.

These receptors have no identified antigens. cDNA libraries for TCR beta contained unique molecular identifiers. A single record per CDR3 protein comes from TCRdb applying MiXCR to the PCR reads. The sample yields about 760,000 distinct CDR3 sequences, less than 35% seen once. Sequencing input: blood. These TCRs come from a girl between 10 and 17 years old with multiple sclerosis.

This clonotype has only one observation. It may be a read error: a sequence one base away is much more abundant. CDR3 DNA: TGCGCCAGCAGCCAAAAAACAGGGGCTCAGCCCCAGCATTTT. Its protein product is CASSQKTGAQPQHF. The V and J genes are TRBV4-3 and TRBJ1-5, with 7 bases aligning to TRBD1. The CDR3 has 14 residues. The J segment lost 6 bases and the V segment lost 2 bases, leaving 4 bases of the junction unmatched. Germline V CDR1 and CDR2: LGHNA, YSLEER.

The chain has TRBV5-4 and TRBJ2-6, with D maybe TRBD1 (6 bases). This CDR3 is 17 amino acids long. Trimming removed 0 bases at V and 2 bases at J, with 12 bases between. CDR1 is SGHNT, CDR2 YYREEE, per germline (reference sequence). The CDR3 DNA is TGTGCCAGCAGCTTGGCAACAGGGTCAGCTGGGGCCAACGTCCTGACTTTC. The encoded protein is CASSLATGSAGANVLTF.

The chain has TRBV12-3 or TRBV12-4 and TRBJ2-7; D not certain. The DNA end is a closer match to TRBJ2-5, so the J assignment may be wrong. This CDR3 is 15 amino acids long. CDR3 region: CASSWTGRYQETQYF. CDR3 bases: TGTGCCAGCAGTTGGACCGGTCGTTACCAAGAGACCCAGTACTTC.

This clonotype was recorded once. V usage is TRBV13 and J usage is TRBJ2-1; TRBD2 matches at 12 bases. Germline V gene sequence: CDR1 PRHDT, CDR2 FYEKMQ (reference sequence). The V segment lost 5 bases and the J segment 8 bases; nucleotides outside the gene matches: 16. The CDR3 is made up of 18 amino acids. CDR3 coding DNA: TGTGCCAGCAGCCTAGTCCGTTTTGGGACTAGCGGGTCCCATGAGCAGTTCTTC. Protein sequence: CASSLVRFGTSGSHEQFF. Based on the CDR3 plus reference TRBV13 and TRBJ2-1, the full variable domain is AAGVIQSPRHLIKEKRETATLKCYPIPRHDTVYWYQQGPGQDPQFLISFYEKMQSDKGSIPDRFSAQQFSDYHSELNMSSLELGDSALYFCASSLVRFGTSGSHEQFFGPGTRLTVL.

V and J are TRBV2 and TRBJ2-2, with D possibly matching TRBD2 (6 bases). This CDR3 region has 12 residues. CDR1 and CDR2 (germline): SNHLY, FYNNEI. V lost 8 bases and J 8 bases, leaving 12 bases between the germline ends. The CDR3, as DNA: TGTGCCAGCGATGAGCGGGCAGGGGAGCTGTTTTTT. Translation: CASDERAGELFF.

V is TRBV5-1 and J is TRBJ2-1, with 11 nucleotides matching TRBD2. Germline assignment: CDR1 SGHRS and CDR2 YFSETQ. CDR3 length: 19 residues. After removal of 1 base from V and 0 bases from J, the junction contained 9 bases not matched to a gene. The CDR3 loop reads CASSLTTSGGANSYNEQFF. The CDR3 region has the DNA TGCGCCAGCAGCTTGACTACTAGCGGGGGAGCCAACTCCTACAATGAGCAGTTCTTC.